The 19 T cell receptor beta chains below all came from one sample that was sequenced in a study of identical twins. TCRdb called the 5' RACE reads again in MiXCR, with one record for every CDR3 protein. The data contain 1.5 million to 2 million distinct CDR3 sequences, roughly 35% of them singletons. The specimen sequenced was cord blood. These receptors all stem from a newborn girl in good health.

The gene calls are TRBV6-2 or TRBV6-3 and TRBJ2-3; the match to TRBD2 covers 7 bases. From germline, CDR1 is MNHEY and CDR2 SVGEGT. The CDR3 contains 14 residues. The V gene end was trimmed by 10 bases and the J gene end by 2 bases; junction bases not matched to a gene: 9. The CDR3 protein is CATCRGVITDTQYF. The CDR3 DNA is TGTGCCACTTGCCGGGGGGTCATCACAGATACGCAGTATTTT.

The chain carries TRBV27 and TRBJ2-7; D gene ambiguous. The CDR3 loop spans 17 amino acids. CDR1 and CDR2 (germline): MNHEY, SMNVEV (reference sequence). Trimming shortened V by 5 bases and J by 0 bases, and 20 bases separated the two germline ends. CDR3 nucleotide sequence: TGTGCCAGCAGTCCATACCCCGCGGACGCTGGCTCCTACGAGCAGTACTTC. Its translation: CASSPYPADAGSYEQYF.

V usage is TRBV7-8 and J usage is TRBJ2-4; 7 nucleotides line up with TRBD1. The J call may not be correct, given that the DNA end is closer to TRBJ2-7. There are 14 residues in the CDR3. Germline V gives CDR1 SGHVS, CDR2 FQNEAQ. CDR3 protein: CASSNHDRAYEQYF. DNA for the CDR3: TGTGCCAGCAGCAACCACGACAGGGCGTACGAGCAGTACTTC.

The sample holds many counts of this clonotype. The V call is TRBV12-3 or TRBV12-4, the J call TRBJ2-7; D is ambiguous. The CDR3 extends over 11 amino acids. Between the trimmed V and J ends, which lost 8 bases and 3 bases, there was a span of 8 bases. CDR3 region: CASRVGYEQYF. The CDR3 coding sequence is TGTGCCAGCCGTGTCGGCTACGAGCAGTACTTC.

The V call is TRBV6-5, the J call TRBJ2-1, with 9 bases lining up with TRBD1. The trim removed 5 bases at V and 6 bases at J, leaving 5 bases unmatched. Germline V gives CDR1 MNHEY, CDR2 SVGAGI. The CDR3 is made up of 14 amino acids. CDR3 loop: CASSRDRVANEQFF. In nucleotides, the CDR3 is TGTGCCAGCAGTCGGGACAGGGTAGCCAATGAGCAGTTCTTC.

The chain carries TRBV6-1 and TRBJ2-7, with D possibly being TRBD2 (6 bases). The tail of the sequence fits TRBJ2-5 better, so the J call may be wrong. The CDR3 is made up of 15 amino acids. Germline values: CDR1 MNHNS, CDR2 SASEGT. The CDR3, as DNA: TGTGCCAGCAGTGAGGGGGGAGACTCATGGGAGACCCAGTACTTC. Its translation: CASSEGGDSWETQYF.

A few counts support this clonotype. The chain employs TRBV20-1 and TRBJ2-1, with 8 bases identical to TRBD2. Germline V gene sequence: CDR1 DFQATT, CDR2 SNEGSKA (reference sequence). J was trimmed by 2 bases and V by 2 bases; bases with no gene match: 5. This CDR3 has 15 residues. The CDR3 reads CSARYRLATYNEQFF. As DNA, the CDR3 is TGCAGTGCTAGATACCGACTAGCGACCTACAATGAGCAGTTCTTC.

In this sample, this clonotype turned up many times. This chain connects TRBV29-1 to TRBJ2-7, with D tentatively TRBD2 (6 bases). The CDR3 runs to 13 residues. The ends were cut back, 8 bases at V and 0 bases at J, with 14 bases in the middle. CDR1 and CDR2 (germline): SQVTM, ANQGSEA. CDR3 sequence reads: CSYKEGPSYEQYF. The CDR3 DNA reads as TGCAGCTACAAGGAGGGTCCCTCCTACGAGCAGTACTTC.

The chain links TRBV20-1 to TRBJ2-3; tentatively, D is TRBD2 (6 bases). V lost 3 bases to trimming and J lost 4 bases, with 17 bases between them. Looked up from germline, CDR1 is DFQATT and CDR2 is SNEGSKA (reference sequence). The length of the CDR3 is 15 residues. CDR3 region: CSASPDYLRPDTQYF. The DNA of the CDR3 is TGCAGTGCTAGCCCGGACTACCTTAGACCAGATACGCAGTATTTT.

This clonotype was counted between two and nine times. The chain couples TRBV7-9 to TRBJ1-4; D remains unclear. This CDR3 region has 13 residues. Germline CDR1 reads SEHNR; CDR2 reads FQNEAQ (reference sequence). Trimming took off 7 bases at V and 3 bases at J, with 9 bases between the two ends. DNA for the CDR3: TGTGCCAGCAACCCAGGACCTAATGAAAAACTGTTTTTT. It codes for CASNPGPNEKLFF.

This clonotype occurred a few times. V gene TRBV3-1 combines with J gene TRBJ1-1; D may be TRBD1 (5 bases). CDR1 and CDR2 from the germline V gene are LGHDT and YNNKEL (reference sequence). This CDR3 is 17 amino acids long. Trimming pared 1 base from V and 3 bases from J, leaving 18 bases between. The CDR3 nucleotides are TGTGCCAGCAGCCAAGGTTGGGAGGGGCCCCCCGACACTGAAGCTTTCTTT. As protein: CASSQGWEGPPDTEAFF.

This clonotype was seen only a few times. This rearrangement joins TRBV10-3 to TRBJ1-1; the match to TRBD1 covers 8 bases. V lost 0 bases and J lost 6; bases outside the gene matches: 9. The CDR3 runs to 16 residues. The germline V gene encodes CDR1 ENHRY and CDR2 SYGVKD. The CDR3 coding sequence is TGTGCCATCAGTGAGTCCCAGGACAGGGTGGGCCCTGAAGCTTTCTTT. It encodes CAISESQDRVGPEAFF.

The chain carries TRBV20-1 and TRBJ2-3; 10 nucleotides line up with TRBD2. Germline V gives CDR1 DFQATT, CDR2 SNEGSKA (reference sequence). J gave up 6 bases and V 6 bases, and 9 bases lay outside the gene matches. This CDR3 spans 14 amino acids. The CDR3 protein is CSANLAGAGDTQYF. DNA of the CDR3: TGCAGTGCAAATCTAGCGGGGGCGGGGGATACGCAGTATTTT.

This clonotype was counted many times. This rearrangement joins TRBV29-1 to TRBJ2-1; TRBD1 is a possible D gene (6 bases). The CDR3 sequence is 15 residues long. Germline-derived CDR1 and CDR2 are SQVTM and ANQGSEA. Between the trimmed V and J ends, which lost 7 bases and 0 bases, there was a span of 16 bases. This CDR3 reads CSGDGGGSSYNEQFF. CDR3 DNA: TGCAGCGGGGATGGGGGCGGAAGCTCCTACAATGAGCAGTTCTTC.

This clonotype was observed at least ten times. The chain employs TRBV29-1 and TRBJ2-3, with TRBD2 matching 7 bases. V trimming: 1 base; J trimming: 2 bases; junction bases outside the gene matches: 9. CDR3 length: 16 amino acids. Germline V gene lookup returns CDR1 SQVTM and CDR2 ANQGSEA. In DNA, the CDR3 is TGCAGCGTTGAAGGTGGGGCGGGAGACCCCACAGATACGCAGTATTTT. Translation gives CSVEGGAGDPTDTQYF.

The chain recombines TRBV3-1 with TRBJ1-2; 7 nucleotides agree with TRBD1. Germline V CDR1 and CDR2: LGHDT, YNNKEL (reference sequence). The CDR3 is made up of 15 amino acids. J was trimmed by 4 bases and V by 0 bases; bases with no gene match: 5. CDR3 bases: TGTGCCAGCAGCCAAGATACAGGGGAGAGCTATGGCTACACCTTC. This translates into CASSQDTGESYGYTF.

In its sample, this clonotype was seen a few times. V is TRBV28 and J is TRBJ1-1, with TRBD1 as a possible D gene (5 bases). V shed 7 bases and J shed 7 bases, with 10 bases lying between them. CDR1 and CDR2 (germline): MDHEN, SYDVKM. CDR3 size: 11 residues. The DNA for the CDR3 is TGTGCCAGCACTTGGAGGGGTGAAGCTTTCTTT. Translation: CASTWRGEAFF.

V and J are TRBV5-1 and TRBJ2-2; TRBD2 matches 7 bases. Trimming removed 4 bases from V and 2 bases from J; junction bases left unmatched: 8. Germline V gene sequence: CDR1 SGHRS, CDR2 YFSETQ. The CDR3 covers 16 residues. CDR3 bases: TGCGCCAGCAGCCGTGGGAGGGCTCATAACACCGGGGAGCTGTTTTTT. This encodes CASSRGRAHNTGELFF.

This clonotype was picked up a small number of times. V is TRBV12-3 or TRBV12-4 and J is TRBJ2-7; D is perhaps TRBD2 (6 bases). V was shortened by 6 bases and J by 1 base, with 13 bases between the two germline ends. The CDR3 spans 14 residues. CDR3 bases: TGTGCCAGCAGCGGGACTCGTGTTTCCTACGAGCAGTACTTC. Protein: CASSGTRVSYEQYF.